The TCR beta chain described here comes from a study of blood T cell repertoires in COVID-19 (dated by TCRdb to about 2020). General notes on the study: Samples covering the acute and convalescent phases of COVID-19 were provided by collaborators in the United States, Italy and Spain. The samples were drawn from two sources: the first 160 participants of the ongoing ImmuneRACE study, and about 1,300 subjects contributed by 6 global collaborators. Sample metadata almost always included a de-identified subject ID, COVID-19 status, age in years and sex. The repertoires were made available in a free public database intended to serve as a resource for research on the immune response to SARS-CoV-2. The dataset comprised deeply sampled blood TCRbeta repertoires from subjects exposed to, actively infected with, or recovered from COVID-19. The material from the prospective study consisted of cDNA or gDNA derived from T cells, B-cell-depleted T cells, or PBMCs. Where HLA class I and class II types were available, the types were taken from metadata supplied by the sample provider, not from assay-based typing.

In the case of this clone: The antigen it binds to is not known. No per-base quality is available; no much larger clone lies one base away.

Whole blood was collected in K2EDTA tubes by collaborating institutions according to the institutions' own protocols. For TCRbeta analysis, collaborators shipped samples as frozen whole blood, isolated PBMCs, or DNA extracted from either of those sample types. The immunoSEQ Assay, a bias-controlled multiplex PCR, was used to amplify TCRbeta CDR3 regions from genomic DNA. The authors' pipeline ran thus. The number of nucleated cells in each sample was estimated from the amplification of reference gene primers within the assay. To quantify the absolute abundance of each unique TCRbeta CDR3 rearrangement, sequence reads were collapsed and filtered. For each sample, productive Simpson clonality was calculated by taking the square root of Simpson's diversity index across productive rearrangements. Held by TCRdb, this immuneACCESS table contains in-frame sequences only and omits some clones. Under half of the omission traces to an unresolved V gene where checked; the cause of the rest is unknown. That table supplies the V and J calls and clone size; D and trimming were determined from the DNA. Recorded for this sample are 290,000 or so clones; approximately 85% of them occurred a single time. Approximately 5.1% of the sample goes to the ten largest clones.

Paper-wide results and their limitations: How much clinical and demographic metadata was included differed by source and by participant, and the metadata was provided uncurated.

Reading the germline V gene gives CDR1 ENHRY and CDR2 SYGVKD. Trimming accounts for 4 bases at V and 0 bases at J, while the number of junction bases matched to no gene is 5. The CDR3 measures 16 amino acids from cysteine to phenylalanine. The read is trimmed to its CDR3 DNA, 48 bases read in frame from base 1. This clonotype was sampled from a man aged 50-59 years with active or convalescent COVID-19. The rearrangement combines TRBV10-3 with TRBJ2-1; TRBD2 lines up with 8 middle nucleotides. The sample consisted of peripheral blood. The nucleotides read TGTGCCATCAGTGGCCCTAGCGGGCGCTCCTACAATGAGCAGTTCTTC. Translated, it reads CAISGPSGRSYNEQFF.